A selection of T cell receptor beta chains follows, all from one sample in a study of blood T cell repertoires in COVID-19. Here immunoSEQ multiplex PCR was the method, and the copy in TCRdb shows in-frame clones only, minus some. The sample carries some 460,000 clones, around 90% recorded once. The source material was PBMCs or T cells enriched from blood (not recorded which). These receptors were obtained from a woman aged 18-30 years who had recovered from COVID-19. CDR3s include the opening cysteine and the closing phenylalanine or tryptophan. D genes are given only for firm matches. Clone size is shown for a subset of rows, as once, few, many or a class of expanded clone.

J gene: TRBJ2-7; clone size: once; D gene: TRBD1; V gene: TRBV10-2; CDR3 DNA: TGCGCCAGCAGTGAGTCAGGACAGGGATTGAACGAGCAGTACTTC; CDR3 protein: CASSESGQGLNEQYF
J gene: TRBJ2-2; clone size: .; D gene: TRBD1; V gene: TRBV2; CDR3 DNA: TGTGCCAGCAGTGAAGGTCAGGGGGCGATCGGGGAGCTGTTTTTT; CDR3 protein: CASSEGQGAIGELFF
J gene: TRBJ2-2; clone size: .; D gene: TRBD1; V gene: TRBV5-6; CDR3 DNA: TGTGCCAGCAGCTTCAAACAGGGGGCAAAGACCGGGGAGCTGTTTTTT; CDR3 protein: CASSFKQGAKTGELFF
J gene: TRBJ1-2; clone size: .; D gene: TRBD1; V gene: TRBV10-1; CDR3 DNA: TGCGCCAGCAGTAGACAGGGATCCTATGGCTACACCTTC; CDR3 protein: CASSRQGSYGYTF
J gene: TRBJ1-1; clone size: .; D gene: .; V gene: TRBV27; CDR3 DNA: TGTGCCAGCATATATAGGCGGCAGGGGAACACTGAAGCTTTCTTT; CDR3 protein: CASIYRRQGNTEAFF
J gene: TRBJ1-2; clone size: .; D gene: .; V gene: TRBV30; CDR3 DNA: TGTGCCTGGAGTTCCGGCGGGGGGGCCGAAAACTATGGCTACACCTTC; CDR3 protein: CAWSSGGGAENYGYTF
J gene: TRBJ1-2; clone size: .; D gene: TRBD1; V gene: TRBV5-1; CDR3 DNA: TGCGCCAGCAGCCTGGATGCCTTACAGGGGGCGAAAGGCTACACCTTC; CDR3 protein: CASSLDALQGAKGYTF
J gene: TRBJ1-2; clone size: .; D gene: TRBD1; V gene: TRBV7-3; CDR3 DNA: TGTGCCAGCAGCCCGACAGGGGGCCAATTTCCCTTTAACTATGGCTACACCTTC; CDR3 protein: CASSPTGGQFPFNYGYTF
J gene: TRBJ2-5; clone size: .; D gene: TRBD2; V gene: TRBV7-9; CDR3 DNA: TGTGCCAGCAGCCTAGGACTAGCGGGGCTAGGATCAGGAGAGACCCAGTACTTC; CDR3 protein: CASSLGLAGLGSGETQYF
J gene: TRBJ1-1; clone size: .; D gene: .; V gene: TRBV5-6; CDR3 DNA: TGTGCCAGCACCGGGGGGGACACTGAAGCTTTCTTT; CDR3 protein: CASTGGDTEAFF
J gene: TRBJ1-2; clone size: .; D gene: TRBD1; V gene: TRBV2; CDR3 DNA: TGTGCCAGTTGGGACAGGGCCGCGACATATGGCTACACCTTC; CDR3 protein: CASWDRAATYGYTF
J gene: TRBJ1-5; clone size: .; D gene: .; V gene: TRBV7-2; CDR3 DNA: TGTGCCAGCAGCTGGGACAACAGGTATCAGCCCCAGCATTTT; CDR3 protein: CASSWDNRYQPQHF
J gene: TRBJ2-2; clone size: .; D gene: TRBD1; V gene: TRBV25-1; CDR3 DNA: TGTGCCAGCAGTGGGCAGGGGGCCGGGGAGCTGTTTTTT; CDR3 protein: CASSGQGAGELFF
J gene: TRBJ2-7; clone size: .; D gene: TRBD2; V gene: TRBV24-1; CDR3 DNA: TGTGCCACCAGTGATTCCGGACTAGCAGGCTACGAGCAGTACTTC; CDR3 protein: CATSDSGLAGYEQYF
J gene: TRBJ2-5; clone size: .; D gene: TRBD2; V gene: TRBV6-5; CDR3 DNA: TGTGCCAGCAGGAAGAGCGGGGGGGCCGCAGAGACCCAGTACTTC; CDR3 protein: CASRKSGGAAETQYF
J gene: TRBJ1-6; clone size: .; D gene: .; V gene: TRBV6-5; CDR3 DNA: TGTGCCAGCAAAGGGGTGCTAAATTCACCCCTCCACTTT; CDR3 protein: CASKGVLNSPLHF